The TCR beta chain described here comes from a study of cytomegalovirus exposure and HLA in healthy donors. V lost 6 bases and J lost 0; bases outside the gene matches: 5. Germline V lookup: CDR1 SEHNR, CDR2 FQNEAQ (reference sequence). The CDR3 is 16 amino acids. Produced via immunoSEQ multiplex PCR; TCRdb's table is partial and in-frame only. The top ten hold 3% to 3.5% of the sample, which has 130,000 or so clones, 85% to 90% seen once. Broader study findings: The authors enumerated some 160 TCR beta chains as linked to cytomegalovirus.

A word on this clone: The antigen is not known.

The specimen sequenced was PBMCs. The V call is TRBV7-9, the J call TRBJ2-3; 11 bases map to TRBD1. This receptor was identified in a young man in good health and CMV-seronegative. The CDR3 here is CASRKRTGGSTDTQYF. CDR3 nucleotide sequence: TGTGCCAGCAGGAAACGGACAGGGGGCAGCACAGATACGCAGTATTTT. Full variable domain (rest looked up from reference TRBV7-9 and TRBJ2-3): DTGVSQNPRHKITKRGQNVTFRCDPISEHNRLYWYRQTLGQGPEFLTYFQNEAQLEKSRLLSDRFSAERPKGSFSTLEIQRTEQGDSAMYLCASRKRTGGSTDTQYFGPGTRLTVL.